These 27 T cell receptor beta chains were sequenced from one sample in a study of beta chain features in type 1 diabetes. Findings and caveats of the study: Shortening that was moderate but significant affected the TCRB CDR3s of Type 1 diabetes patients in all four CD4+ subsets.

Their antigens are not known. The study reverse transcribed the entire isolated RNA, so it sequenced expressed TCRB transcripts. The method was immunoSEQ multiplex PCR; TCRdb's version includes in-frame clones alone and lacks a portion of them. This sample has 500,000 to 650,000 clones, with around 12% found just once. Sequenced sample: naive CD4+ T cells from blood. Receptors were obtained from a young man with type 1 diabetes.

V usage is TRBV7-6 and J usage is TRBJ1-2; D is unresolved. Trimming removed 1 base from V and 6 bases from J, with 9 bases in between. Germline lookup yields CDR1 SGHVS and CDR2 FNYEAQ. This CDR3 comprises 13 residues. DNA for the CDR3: TGTGCCAGCAGCTTAGTCGGTCTACATGGCTACACCTTC. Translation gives CASSLVGLHGYTF.

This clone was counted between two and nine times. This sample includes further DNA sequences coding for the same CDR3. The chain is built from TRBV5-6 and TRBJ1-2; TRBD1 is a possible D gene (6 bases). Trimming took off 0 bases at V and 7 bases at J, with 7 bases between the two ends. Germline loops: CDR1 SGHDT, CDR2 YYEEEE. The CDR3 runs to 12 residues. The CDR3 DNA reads TGTGCCAGCAGCTTGGAAGGGGGTGGCTACACCTTC. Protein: CASSLEGGGYTF. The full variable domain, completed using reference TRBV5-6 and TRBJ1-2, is DAGVTQSPTHLIKTRGQQVTLRCSPKSGHDTVSWYQQALGQGPQFIFQYYEEEERQRGNFPDRFSGHQFPNYSSELNVNALLLGDSALYLCASSLEGGGYTFGSGTRLTVV.

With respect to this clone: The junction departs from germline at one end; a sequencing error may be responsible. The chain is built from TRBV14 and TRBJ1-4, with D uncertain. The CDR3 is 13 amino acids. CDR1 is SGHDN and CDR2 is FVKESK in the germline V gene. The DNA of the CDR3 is TGTGCCAGCAGCCCTAGGACGGATGAGAAACTGTTTTTT. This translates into CASSPRTDEKLFF.

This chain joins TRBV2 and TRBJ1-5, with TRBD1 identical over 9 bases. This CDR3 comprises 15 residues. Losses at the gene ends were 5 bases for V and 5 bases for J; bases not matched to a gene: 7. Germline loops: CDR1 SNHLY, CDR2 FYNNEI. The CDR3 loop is CASSLRTGADQPQHF. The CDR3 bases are TGTGCCAGCAGTCTTAGGACAGGGGCTGATCAGCCCCAGCATTTT.

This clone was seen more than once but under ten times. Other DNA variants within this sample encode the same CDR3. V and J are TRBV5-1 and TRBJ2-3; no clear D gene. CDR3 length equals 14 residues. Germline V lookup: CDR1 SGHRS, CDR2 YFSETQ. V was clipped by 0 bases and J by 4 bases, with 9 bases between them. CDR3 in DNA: TGCGCCAGCAGCTTGGGGCAGGCCCCAGATACGCAGTATTTT. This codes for CASSLGQAPDTQYF.

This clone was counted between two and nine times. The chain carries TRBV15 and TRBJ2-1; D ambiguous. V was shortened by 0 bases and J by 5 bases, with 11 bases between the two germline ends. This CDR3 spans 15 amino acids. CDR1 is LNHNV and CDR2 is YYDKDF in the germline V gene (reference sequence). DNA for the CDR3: TGTGCCACCAGCAGAGATATACCGACCAACAATGAGCAGTTCTTC. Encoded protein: CATSRDIPTNNEQFF.

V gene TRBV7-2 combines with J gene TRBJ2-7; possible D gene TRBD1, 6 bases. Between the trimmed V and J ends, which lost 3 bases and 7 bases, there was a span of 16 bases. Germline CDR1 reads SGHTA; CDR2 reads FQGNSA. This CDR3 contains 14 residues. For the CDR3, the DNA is TGTGCCAGCAGCTTGCTGGACAGAAGGGGAGAGCAGTACTTC. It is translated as CASSLLDRRGEQYF.

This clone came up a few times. CDR3 nucleotides: TGTGCCAGCAGTGATGGGCAGCGGAGTTCACCCCTCCACTTT. Translation: CASSDGQRSSPLHF. The chain links TRBV2 to TRBJ1-6; D uncertain. The CDR3 extends over 14 amino acids. Germline-derived CDR1 and CDR2 are SNHLY and FYNNEI. V lost 3 bases and J lost 9, with 12 bases in between. Filled out from reference TRBV2 and TRBJ1-6, the complete variable domain reads EPEVTQTPSHQVTQMGQEVILRCVPISNHLYFYWYRQILGQKVEFLVSFYNNEISEKSEIFDDQFSVERPDGSNFTLKIRSTKLEDSAMYFCASSDGQRSSPLHFGNGTRLTVT.

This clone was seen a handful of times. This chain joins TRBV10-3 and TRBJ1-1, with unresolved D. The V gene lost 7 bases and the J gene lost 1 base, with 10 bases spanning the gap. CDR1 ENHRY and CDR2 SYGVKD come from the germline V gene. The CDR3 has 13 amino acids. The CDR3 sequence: CAITSGENTEAFF. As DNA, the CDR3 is TGTGCCATCACGTCAGGAGAGAACACTGAAGCTTTCTTT.

The CDR3 nucleotides read TGTGCCAGCGTTGACAGCTACAATGAGCAGTTCTTC. Protein: CASVDSYNEQFF. The chain joins TRBV7-9 to TRBJ2-1; D possibly corresponds to TRBD1 (5 bases). The germline V gene encodes CDR1 SEHNR and CDR2 FQNEAQ (reference sequence). The CDR3 is made up of 12 amino acids. V shed 8 bases and J shed 3 bases, with 8 bases lying between them.

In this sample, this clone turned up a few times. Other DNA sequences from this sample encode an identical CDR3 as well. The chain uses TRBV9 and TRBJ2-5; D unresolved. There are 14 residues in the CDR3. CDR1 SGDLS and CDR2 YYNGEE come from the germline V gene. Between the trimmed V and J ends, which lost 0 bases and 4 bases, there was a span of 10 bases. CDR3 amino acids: CASSVGSRGETQYF. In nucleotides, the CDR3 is TGTGCCAGCAGCGTAGGGTCGCGTGGAGAGACCCAGTACTTC.

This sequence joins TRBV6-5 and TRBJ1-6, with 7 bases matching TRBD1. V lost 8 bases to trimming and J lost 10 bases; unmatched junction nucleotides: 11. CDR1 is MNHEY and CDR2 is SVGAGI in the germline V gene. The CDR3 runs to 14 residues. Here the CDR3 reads CASESGGYGSPLHF. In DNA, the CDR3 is TGTGCCAGCGAATCAGGGGGATATGGGTCACCCCTCCACTTT.

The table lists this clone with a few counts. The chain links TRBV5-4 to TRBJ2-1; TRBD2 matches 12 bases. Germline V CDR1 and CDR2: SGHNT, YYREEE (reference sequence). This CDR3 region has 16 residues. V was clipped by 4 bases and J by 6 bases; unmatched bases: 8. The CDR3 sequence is CASSVQASGGVNEQFF. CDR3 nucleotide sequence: TGTGCCAGCAGCGTCCAAGCTAGCGGGGGGGTCAATGAGCAGTTCTTC.

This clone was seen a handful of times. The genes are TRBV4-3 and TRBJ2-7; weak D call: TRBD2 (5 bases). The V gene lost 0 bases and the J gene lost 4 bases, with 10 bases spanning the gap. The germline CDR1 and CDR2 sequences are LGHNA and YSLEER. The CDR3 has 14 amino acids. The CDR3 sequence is CASSQDEGLYEQYF. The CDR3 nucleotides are TGCGCCAGCAGCCAAGATGAAGGACTTTACGAGCAGTACTTC.

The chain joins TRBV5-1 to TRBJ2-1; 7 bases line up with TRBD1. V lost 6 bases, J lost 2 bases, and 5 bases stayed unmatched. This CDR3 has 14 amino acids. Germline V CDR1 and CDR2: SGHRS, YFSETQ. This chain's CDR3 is CASNRDRAYNEQFF. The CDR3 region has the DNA TGCGCCAGCAACCGGGACAGAGCCTACAATGAGCAGTTCTTC.

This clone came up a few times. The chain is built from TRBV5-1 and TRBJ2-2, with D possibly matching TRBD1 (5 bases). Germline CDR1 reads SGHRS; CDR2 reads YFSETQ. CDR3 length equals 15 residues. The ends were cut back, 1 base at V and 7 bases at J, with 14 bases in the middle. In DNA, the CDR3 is TGCGCCAGCAGCTTGCCAGGGCCCCAGGACGGGGAGCTGTTTTTT. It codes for CASSLPGPQDGELFF.

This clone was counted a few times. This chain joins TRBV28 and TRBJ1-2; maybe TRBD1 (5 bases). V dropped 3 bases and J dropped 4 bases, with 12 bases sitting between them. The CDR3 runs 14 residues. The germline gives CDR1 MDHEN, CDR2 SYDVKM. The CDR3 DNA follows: TGTGCCAGCAGTTTGCAGGGAAGGGGCTATGGCTACACCTTC. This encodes CASSLQGRGYGYTF.

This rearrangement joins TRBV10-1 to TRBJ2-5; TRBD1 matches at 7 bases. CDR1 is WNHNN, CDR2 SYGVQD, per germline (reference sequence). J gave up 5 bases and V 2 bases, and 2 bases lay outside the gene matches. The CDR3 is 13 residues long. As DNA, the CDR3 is TGCGCCAGCAGTGAGCGGACAGGCGAGACCCAGTACTTC. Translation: CASSERTGETQYF.

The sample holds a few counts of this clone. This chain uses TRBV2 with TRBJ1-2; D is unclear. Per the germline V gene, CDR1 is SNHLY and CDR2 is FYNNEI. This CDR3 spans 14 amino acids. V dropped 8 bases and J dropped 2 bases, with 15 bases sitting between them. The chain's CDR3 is CASRREAVNYGYTF. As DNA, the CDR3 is TGTGCCAGCCGAAGGGAGGCGGTCAACTATGGCTACACCTTC.

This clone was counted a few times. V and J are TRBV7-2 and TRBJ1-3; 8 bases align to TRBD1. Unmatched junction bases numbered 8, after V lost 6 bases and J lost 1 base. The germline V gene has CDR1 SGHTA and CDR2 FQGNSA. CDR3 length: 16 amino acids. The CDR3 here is CASSLYTGGSGNTIYF. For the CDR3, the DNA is TGTGCCAGCAGTCTTTATACAGGGGGATCTGGAAACACCATATATTTT.

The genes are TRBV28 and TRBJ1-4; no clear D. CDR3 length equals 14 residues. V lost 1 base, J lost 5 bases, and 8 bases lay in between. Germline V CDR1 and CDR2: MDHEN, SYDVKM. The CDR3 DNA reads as TGTGCCAGCAGTTTATCAGTAGGAAATGAAAAACTGTTTTTT. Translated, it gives CASSLSVGNEKLFF.

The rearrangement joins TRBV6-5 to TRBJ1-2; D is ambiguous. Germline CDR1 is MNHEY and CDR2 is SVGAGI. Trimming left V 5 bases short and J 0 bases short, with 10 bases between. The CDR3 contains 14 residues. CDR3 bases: TGTGCCAGCAGTGTGGACCGAACTAACTATGGCTACACCTTC. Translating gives CASSVDRTNYGYTF.

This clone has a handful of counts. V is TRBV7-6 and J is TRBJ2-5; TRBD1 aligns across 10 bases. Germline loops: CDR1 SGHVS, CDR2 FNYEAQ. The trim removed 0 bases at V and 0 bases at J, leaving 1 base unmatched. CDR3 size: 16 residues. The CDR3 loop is CASSLAGTGDQETQYF. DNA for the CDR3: TGTGCCAGCAGCTTAGCCGGGACAGGGGACCAAGAGACCCAGTACTTC.

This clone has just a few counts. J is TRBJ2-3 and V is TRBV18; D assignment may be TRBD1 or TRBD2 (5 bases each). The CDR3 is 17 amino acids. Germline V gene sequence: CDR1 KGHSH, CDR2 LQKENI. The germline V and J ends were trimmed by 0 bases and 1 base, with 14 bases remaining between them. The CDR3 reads CASSPPGRRLGTDTQYF. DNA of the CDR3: TGTGCCAGCTCACCACCGGGGCGGAGGCTCGGCACAGATACGCAGTATTTT.

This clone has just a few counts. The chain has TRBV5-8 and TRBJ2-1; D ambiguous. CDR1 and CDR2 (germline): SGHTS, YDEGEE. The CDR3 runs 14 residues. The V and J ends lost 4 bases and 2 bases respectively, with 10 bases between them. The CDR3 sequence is CASSRDLPYNEQFF. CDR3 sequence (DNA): TGTGCCAGCAGCCGAGACCTGCCCTACAATGAGCAGTTCTTC. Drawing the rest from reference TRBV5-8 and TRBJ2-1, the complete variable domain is EAGVTQSPTHLIKTRGQQATLRCSPISGHTSVYWYQQALGLGLQFLLWYDEGEERNRGNFPPRFSGRQFPNYSSELNVNALELEDSALYLCASSRDLPYNEQFFGPGTRLTVL.

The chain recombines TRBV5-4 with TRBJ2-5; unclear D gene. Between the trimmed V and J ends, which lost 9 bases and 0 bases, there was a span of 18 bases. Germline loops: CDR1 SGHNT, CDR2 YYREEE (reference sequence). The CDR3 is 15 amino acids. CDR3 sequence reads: CATASQRSYQETQYF. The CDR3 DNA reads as TGTGCCACCGCCTCACAGAGATCCTACCAAGAGACCCAGTACTTC.

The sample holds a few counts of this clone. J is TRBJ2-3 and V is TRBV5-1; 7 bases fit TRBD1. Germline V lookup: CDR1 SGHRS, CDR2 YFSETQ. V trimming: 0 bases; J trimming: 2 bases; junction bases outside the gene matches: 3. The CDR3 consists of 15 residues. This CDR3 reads CASSLGGQITDTQYF. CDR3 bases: TGCGCCAGCAGCTTGGGGGGACAGATCACAGATACGCAGTATTTT.